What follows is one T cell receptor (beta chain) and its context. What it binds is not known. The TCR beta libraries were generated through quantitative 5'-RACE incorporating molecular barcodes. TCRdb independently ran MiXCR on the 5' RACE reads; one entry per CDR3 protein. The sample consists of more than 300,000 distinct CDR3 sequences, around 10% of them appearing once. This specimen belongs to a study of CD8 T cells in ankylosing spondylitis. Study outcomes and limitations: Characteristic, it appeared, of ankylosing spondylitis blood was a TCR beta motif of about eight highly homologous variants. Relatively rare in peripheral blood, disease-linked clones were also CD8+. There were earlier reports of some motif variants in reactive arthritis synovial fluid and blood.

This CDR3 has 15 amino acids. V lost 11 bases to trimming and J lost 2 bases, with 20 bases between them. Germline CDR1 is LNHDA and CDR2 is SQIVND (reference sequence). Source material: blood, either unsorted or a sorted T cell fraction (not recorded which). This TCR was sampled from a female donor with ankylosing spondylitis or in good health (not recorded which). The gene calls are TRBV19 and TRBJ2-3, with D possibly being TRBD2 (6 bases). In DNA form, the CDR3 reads TGTGCCTCAAAAAAGGGAGGAACTATCACAGATACGCAGTATTTT. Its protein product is CASKKGGTITDTQYF.